This T cell receptor (beta chain) was captured by sequencing in a study of tumor-infiltrating lymphocytes in primary liver carcinoma. The overall study: By surgical resection, the patients were treated for their primary liver carcinoma. Overall study findings and caveats: Tumors reached a significantly greater top-250-clone fraction than blood did (p = 0.039).

Germline DNA was extracted too, while blood RNA derived from unsorted whole blood. Prior to the surgical procedure, about 3.7 milliliters of peripheral blood were collected. This clonotype was observed a single time. Its target is not known. A constant-region primer served to make TCR beta cDNA from about 530 ng total RNA. Each TCR beta library was derived from three nested multiplex PCR rounds that employed slightly modified ARM-PCR. TCRdb redid the calling of the multiplex PCR reads with MiXCR, one entry per CDR3 protein. This repertoire shows about 320,000 distinct CDR3 sequences, roughly 60% found once; its top ten account for about a sixth. The source material was peripheral blood. This receptor was taken from a woman under 40 with primary liver carcinoma and hepatitis B virus infection.

CDR3 region: CASSLRGWGTEAFF. The CDR3 bases are TGTGCCAGCAGTTTAAGGGGGTGGGGCACTGAAGCTTTCTTT. This chain links TRBV12-3 or TRBV12-4 with TRBJ1-1; D is possibly TRBD1 (6 bases). The CDR3 spans 14 residues. V was pared by 2 bases and J by 4 bases, with 11 bases between.